This T cell receptor beta chain was captured by sequencing in a study of shared clonotypes between healthy human individuals. Overall study context: CD4 naive and CD4 memory each took three plates per donor, while CD8 naive took two and CD8 memory one.

CDR1 and CDR2 (germline): MDHEN, SYDVKM. The V and J ends lost 2 bases and 9 bases respectively, with 20 bases between them. The CDR3 consists of 16 residues. Some clones are missing from TCRdb's copy, which holds only in-frame ones; the method was immunoSEQ multiplex PCR. The table records around 350,000 clones, more than 60% of them present only once. Study-wide results and limits: The donor pool, a small one, limited the genetic and exposure-history diversity represented. Naive subsets usually exceeded memory subsets in estimated richness. Tissues were not sampled, only blood, and their repertoires likely differ.

This clone was seen a few times. The antigen remains unidentified. This TCR came from a man aged 30 to 45 in good health. Sequencing was done on a sample of memory CD4+ T cells sorted from blood. As to subset: CD45RA-negative fraction. This sequence joins TRBV28 and TRBJ2-4; maybe TRBD2 (6 bases). CDR3 nucleotides: TGTGCCAGCAGTTTACGGCCTCGGGTGGCGGGGTTCATTCAGTACTTC. Translation: CASSLRPRVAGFIQYF.